Here is one T cell receptor (beta chain) with its context. This entry comes from a study of T cells expressing NK-cell markers. Background on the study: Out of eight donors sequenced, seven tested HCMV-seropositive and the remaining one seronegative.

Each CDR3 protein gets one entry in TCRdb, which reprocessed the 5' RACE reads and gives no DNA. This sample carries about 260,000 distinct CDR3 sequences, with about 4% going to the ten biggest clones. CDR1 and CDR2 (germline): GTSNPN, SVGIG (reference sequence). The CDR3 extends over 15 amino acids. The chain joins TRBV30 to TRBJ2-1; TCRdb reports TRBD2, a call that lacks DNA to check it against. This TCR was sampled from a woman aged 18 to 75 in good health. The sequencing input was blood T cells: a sorted CD56 or NKG2C T cell subset, CD4+ or CD8+ T cells, or bulk PBMC T cells (not recorded which). This CDR3 is CAWGKTGLAGNEQFF.